This T cell receptor (beta chain) is drawn from a study of OX40 agonist ivuxolimab in advanced cancers. Study-wide background: Patients treated during dose escalation were battling hepatocellular carcinoma, melanoma, renal cell or head and neck cancer.

Study conclusions and caveats: At 0.1 to 3.0 mg/kg, clonal expansion of CD4+ and CD8+ blood T cells had occurred by week 6. Compared with others, partial responders at 0.1-3.0 mg/kg displayed clonal expansion among the lowest. Expanded clones were, on average, more numerous in CD8+ T cells than in CD4+.

Regarding this clone: Its antigen is unknown.

Only in-frame clones appear in the TCRdb table, and some are missing; sequencing was by immunoSEQ multiplex PCR. The repertoire includes approximately 76,000 clones, over 85% of them detected once, and less than 7% sits in the top ten. Sequenced here: CD4+ or CD8+ T cells sorted from blood, sampled in a trial of the OX40 agonist ivuxolimab. This receptor was taken from an adult with an advanced solid tumor such as melanoma, head and neck, liver or kidney cancer.

The CDR3 loop reads CASNSAGYNEQFF. The CDR3 DNA is TGTGCCAGCAATTCGGCAGGATACAATGAGCAGTTCTTC. The chain combines TRBV9 with TRBJ2-1; D gene uncertain. V lost 6 bases to trimming and J lost 4 bases, with 11 bases between them. The germline V gene encodes CDR1 SGDLS and CDR2 YYNGEE. The CDR3 has 13 amino acids.